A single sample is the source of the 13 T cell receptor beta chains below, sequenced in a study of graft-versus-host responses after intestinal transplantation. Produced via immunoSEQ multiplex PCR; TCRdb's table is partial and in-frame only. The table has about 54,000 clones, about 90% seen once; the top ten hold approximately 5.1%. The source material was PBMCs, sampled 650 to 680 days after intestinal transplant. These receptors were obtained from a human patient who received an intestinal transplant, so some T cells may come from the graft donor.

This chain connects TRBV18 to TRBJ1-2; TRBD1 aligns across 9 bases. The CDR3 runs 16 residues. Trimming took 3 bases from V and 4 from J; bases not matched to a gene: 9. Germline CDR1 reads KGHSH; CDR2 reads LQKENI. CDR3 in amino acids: CASSPLGQGLSYGYTF. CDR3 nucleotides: TGTGCCAGCTCACCTCTGGGACAGGGACTCAGCTATGGCTACACCTTC.

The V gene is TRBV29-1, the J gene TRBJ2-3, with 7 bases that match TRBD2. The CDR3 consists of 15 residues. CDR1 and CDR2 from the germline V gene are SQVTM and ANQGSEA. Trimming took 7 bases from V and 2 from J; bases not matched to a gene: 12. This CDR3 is CSGGRGLRYTDTQYF. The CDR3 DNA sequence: TGCAGCGGGGGTAGGGGACTACGTTACACAGATACGCAGTATTTT.

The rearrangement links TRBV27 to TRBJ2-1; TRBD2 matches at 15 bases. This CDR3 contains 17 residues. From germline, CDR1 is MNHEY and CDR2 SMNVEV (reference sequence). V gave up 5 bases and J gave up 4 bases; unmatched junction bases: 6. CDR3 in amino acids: CASSQGLAGGLYNEQFF. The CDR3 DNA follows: TGTGCCAGCAGTCAGGGACTAGCGGGGGGCCTATACAATGAGCAGTTCTTC.

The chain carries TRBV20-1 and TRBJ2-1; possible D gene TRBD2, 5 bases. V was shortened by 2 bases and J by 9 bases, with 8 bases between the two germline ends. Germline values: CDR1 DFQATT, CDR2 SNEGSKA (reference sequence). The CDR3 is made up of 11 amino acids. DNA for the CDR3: TGCAGTGCTAGAAAGGGAGTTGAGCAGTTCTTC. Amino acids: CSARKGVEQFF.

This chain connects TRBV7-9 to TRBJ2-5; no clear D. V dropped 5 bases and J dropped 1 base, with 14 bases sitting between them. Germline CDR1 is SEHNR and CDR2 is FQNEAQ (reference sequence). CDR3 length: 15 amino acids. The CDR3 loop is CASSPSFEPQETQYF. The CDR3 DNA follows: TGTGCCAGCAGCCCCTCCTTCGAGCCCCAAGAGACCCAGTACTTC.

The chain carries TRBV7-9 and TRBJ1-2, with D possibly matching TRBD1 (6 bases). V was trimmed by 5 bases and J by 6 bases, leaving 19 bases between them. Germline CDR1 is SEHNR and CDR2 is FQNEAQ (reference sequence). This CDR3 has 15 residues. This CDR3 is CASSPPATGPHGYTF. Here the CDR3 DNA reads TGTGCCAGCAGCCCGCCAGCCACAGGGCCTCATGGCTACACCTTC.

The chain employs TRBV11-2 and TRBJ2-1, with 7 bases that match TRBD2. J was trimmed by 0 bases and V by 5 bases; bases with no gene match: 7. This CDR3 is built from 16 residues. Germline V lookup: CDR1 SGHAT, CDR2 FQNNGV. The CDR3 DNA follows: TGTGCCAGCAGCCCCATCGGGGGGAGCTCCTACAATGAGCAGTTCTTC. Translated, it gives CASSPIGGSSYNEQFF.

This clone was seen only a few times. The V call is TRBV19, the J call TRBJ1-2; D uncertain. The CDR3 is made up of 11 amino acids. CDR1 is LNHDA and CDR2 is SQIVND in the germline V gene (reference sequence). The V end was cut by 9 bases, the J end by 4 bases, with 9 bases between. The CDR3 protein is CASQEGYGYTF. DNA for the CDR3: TGTGCCAGCCAAGAAGGCTATGGCTACACCTTC.

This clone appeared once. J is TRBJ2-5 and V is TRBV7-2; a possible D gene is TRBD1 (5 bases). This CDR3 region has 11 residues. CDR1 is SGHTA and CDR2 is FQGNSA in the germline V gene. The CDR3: CACGAGETQYF. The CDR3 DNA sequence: TGTGCGTGTGGGGCTGGGGAGACCCAGTACTTC.

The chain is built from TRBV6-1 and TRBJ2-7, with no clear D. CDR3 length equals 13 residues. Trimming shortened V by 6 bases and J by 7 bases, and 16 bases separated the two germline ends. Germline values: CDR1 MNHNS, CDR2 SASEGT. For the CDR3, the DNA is TGTGCCAGCAGCCAACGGGTGGGAAAAGAGCAGTACTTC. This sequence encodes CASSQRVGKEQYF.

CDR3: CASSDRGTDTQYF. CDR3 bases: TGTGCCAGCAGTGACAGGGGCACAGATACGCAGTATTTT. The chain recombines TRBV6-4 with TRBJ2-3; no clear D. The V end was cut by 2 bases, the J end by 1 base, with 4 bases between. The CDR3 is 13 residues long. Germline V lookup: CDR1 MRHNA, CDR2 SNTAGT.

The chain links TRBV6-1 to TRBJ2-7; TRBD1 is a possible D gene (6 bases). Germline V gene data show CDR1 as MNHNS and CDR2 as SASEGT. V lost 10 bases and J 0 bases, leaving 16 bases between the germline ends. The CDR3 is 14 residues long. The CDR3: CAIIPGQPSYEQYF. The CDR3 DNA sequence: TGTGCCATCATCCCGGGACAACCCTCCTACGAGCAGTACTTC.

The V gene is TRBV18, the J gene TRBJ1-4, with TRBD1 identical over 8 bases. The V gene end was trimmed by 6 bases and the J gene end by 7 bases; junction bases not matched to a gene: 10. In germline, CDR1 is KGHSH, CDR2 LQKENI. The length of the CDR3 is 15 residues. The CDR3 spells CASSRQQGGGEKLFF. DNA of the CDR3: TGTGCCAGCTCCCGTCAACAGGGGGGCGGTGAAAAACTGTTTTTT.